The 26 T cell receptor beta chains listed next were all sequenced from one sample in a study of blood T cell repertoires in COVID-19. Using immunoSEQ multiplex PCR, the repertoire was profiled, and TCRdb retains in-frame clones only, with some absent. There are about half a million clones in the sample; approximately 90% occur only once, and around 7.9% lies in the top ten. Sequenced sample: PBMCs or T cells enriched from blood (not recorded which). These receptors were taken from a woman aged 55-70 years who had recovered from COVID-19.

V gene TRBV3-1 (or the pseudogene TRBV3-2) combines with J gene TRBJ2-7, with 7 bases lining up with TRBD2. The germline CDR1 and CDR2 sequences are LGHDT and YNNKEL (reference sequence). This CDR3 spans 16 amino acids. V was pared by 0 bases and J by 1 base, with 6 bases of the junction left unmatched. CDR3 sequence reads: CASSQDPGTTSYEQYF. The CDR3 coding sequence is TGTGCCAGCAGCCAAGATCCAGGGACTACATCCTACGAGCAGTACTTC.

This clone has just a few counts. The rearrangement joins TRBV24-1 to TRBJ1-3; 8 bases are shared with TRBD1. The CDR3 has 16 residues. Germline V CDR1 and CDR2: KGHDR, SFDVKD. The V and J ends lost 2 bases and 2 bases, in that order; junction bases with no gene match: 4. Here the CDR3 DNA reads TGTGCCACCAGTGATTCCGGGACAGGACCTGGAAACACCATATATTTT. It yields the protein CATSDSGTGPGNTIYF.

The gene calls are TRBV13 and TRBJ1-6; 8 nucleotides line up with TRBD1. V lost 4 bases and J lost 8; bases outside the gene matches: 16. Per the germline V gene, CDR1 is PRHDT and CDR2 is FYEKMQ (reference sequence). This CDR3 is 18 amino acids long. The CDR3 DNA reads TGTGCCAGCAGCTCTCGACAGGGGACGAAGCGAACGGATTCACCCCTCCACTTT. Translation: CASSSRQGTKRTDSPLHF.

The chain recombines TRBV5-6 with TRBJ1-2, with D unresolved. The CDR3 runs to 13 residues. The V end lost 1 base, the J end lost 4 bases, and 8 bases lay between the germline ends. Germline V gene lookup returns CDR1 SGHDT and CDR2 YYEEEE. Here the CDR3 DNA reads TGTGCCAGCAGCTTGCAGGAGGGCTATGGCTACACCTTC. Residues: CASSLQEGYGYTF. Full variable domain (outside the CDR3, taken from reference TRBV5-6 and TRBJ1-2): DAGVTQSPTHLIKTRGQQVTLRCSPKSGHDTVSWYQQALGQGPQFIFQYYEEEERQRGNFPDRFSGHQFPNYSSELNVNALLLGDSALYLCASSLQEGYGYTFGSGTRLTVV.

The V and J genes are TRBV2 and TRBJ2-6; D perhaps matches TRBD1 (6 bases). The V end lost 6 bases, the J end lost 1 base, and 13 bases lay between the germline ends. This CDR3 has 16 residues. Germline assignment: CDR1 SNHLY and CDR2 FYNNEI. Written as DNA, the CDR3 is TGTGCCAGCAGGAGACAGGCCCCTTCTGGGGCCAACGTCCTGACTTTC. Translating gives CASRRQAPSGANVLTF.

V gene TRBV27 combines with J gene TRBJ1-1; 9 positions match TRBD1. CDR1 MNHEY and CDR2 SMNVEV come from the germline V gene (reference sequence). J was trimmed by 5 bases and V by 2 bases; bases with no gene match: 12. The CDR3 totals 17 residues. The CDR3 nucleotides read TGTGCCAGCAGTTTAAAACCACCTGGACAGGGGAGGACTGAAGCTTTCTTT. Translating it yields CASSLKPPGQGRTEAFF.

The genes are TRBV6-2 or TRBV6-3 and TRBJ2-7, with 11 bases matching TRBD1. With V trimmed by 2 bases and J by 7 bases, 4 bases remained unmatched. The CDR3 runs to 14 residues. Germline V gene lookup returns CDR1 MNHEY and CDR2 SVGEGT. This chain's CDR3 is CASSYPGTGGEQYF. CDR3 DNA: TGTGCCAGCAGTTACCCGGGGACAGGGGGGGAGCAGTACTTC.

CDR3 in amino acids: CAVGGTGLGETQYF. The CDR3 nucleotides are TGTGCTGTCGGTGGGACAGGCCTCGGGGAGACCCAGTACTTC. The V gene is TRBV11-2, the J gene TRBJ2-5; TRBD1 matches 8 bases. Germline CDR1 is SGHAT and CDR2 is FQNNGV. The CDR3 runs 14 residues.

The chain couples TRBV6-5 to TRBJ1-2; D may be TRBD1 (5 bases). The CDR3 is 14 residues long. With 5 bases removed from V and 3 bases from J, the gap between germline ends came to 13 bases. The germline V gene has CDR1 MNHEY and CDR2 SVGAGI. The CDR3 loop reads CASSMTDKYYGYTF. DNA of the CDR3: TGTGCCAGCAGTATGACAGATAAATACTATGGCTACACCTTC.

This chain connects TRBV19 to TRBJ1-6, with a tentative D call TRBD1 (5 bases). CDR3 length: 15 amino acids. In germline, CDR1 is LNHDA, CDR2 SQIVND (reference sequence). Trimming pared 3 bases from V and 5 bases from J, leaving 11 bases between. CDR3 sequence: CASSISAGNNSPLHF. In DNA form, the CDR3 reads TGTGCCAGTAGTATTTCGGCAGGGAATAATTCACCCCTCCACTTT.

The chain employs TRBV3-1 (or the pseudogene TRBV3-2) and TRBJ1-3; D is unresolved. Germline CDR1 is LGHDT and CDR2 is YNNKEL (reference sequence). The CDR3 sequence is 16 residues long. Trimming pared 4 bases from V and 0 bases from J, leaving 13 bases between. CDR3 region: CASSRLRGASGNTIYF. Written as DNA, the CDR3 is TGTGCCAGCAGCCGTCTCCGCGGAGCCTCTGGAAACACCATATATTTT.

This chain links TRBV10-1 with TRBJ2-7, with TRBD1 matching over 10 bases. The germline gives CDR1 WNHNN, CDR2 SYGVQD (reference sequence). The CDR3 is 15 residues long. Trimming at V came to 5 bases and at J to 3 bases, leaving 7 bases not matched to a gene. For the CDR3, the DNA is TGCGCCAGCAGTCCGAATCGGGACAGGGGCTACGAGCAGTACTTC. Amino acids: CASSPNRDRGYEQYF.

The genes are TRBV2 and TRBJ1-6, with a possible D match to TRBD1 (6 bases). V was trimmed by 7 bases and J by 8 bases, leaving 9 bases between them. This CDR3 has 12 amino acids. The germline CDR1 and CDR2 sequences are SNHLY and FYNNEI. In DNA, the CDR3 is TGTGCCAGCAAAGGGGGGGATTCACCCCTCCACTTT. It is translated as CASKGGDSPLHF.

The gene calls are TRBV11-2 and TRBJ1-1; D gene unclear. The V gene lost 1 base and the J gene lost 1 base, with 19 bases spanning the gap. The CDR3 totals 18 residues. Germline V CDR1 and CDR2: SGHAT, FQNNGV. In nucleotides, the CDR3 is TGTGCCAGCAGCTTAGCACTAGACCTAGGGCTCCCGAACACTGAAGCTTTCTTT. Translation: CASSLALDLGLPNTEAFF.

The rearrangement links TRBV4-1 to TRBJ1-5; a weak D match, TRBD1 (5 bases). In germline, CDR1 is MGHRA, CDR2 YSYEKL. The CDR3 is made up of 17 amino acids. V was clipped by 0 bases and J by 0 bases, with 12 bases between them. CDR3 sequence: CASSQEGWQGSNQPQHF. The CDR3, as DNA: TGCGCCAGCAGCCAAGAAGGATGGCAGGGTAGCAATCAGCCCCAGCATTTT.

CDR3 sequence: CASSQGLNSNQPQHF. Written as DNA, the CDR3 is TGTGCCAGCAGCCAGGGTTTGAATAGCAATCAGCCCCAGCATTTT. The chain has TRBV9 and TRBJ1-5, with D perhaps matching TRBD1 (5 bases). CDR1 SGDLS and CDR2 YYNGEE come from the germline V gene. This CDR3 spans 15 amino acids. The V end lost 4 bases, the J end lost 0 bases, and 11 bases lay between the germline ends.

This rearrangement joins TRBV12-5 to TRBJ1-6; no definite D call. The V gene lost 2 bases and the J gene lost 8 bases, with 7 bases spanning the gap. Germline V gene data show CDR1 as LGHNT and CDR2 as FRNRAP. This CDR3 is built from 13 residues. This chain's CDR3 is CASGLRVDSPLHF. The CDR3, as DNA: TGTGCTAGTGGTTTGCGGGTTGATTCACCCCTCCACTTT.

The V call is TRBV24-1, the J call TRBJ1-1; perhaps TRBD1 as D (6 bases). This CDR3 has 15 residues. CDR1 and CDR2 from the germline V gene are KGHDR and SFDVKD. V lost 5 bases and J lost 0, with 12 bases in between. The DNA for the CDR3 is TGTGCCACCAGTGCGGGGGGCGGGGTGAACACTGAAGCTTTCTTT. Its translation is CATSAGGGVNTEAFF.

This clone has only one observation. The chain uses TRBV6-5 and TRBJ1-4; D is unclear. Germline CDR1 MNHEY, CDR2 SVGAGI. The germline V and J ends were trimmed by 5 bases and 8 bases, with 6 bases remaining between them. CDR3 length: 11 residues. The CDR3 spells CASSRREKLFF. The CDR3 DNA is TGTGCCAGCAGTCGGAGAGAAAAACTGTTTTTT.

The V gene is TRBV19, the J gene TRBJ1-2, with D unresolved. V lost 5 bases and J lost 6, with 7 bases in between. The CDR3 has 11 residues. The germline V gene encodes CDR1 LNHDA and CDR2 SQIVND (reference sequence). CDR3 nucleotide sequence: TGTGCCAGTAGTCAGTACAATGGCTACACCTTC. It encodes CASSQYNGYTF. Full variable domain (remainder filled in from reference TRBV19 and TRBJ1-2): DGGITQSPKYLFRKEGQNVTLSCEQNLNHDAMYWYRQDPGQGLRLIYYSQIVNDFQKGDIAEGYSVSREKKESFPLTVTSAQKNPTAFYLCASSQYNGYTFGSGTRLTVV.

The chain links TRBV30 to TRBJ1-2; tentatively, D is TRBD1 (5 bases). Germline lookup yields CDR1 GTSNPN and CDR2 SVGIG (reference sequence). The CDR3 totals 13 residues. Trimming left V 2 bases short and J 4 bases short, with 11 bases between. CDR3 amino acids: CAWSRQRSYGYTF. The CDR3 DNA follows: TGTGCCTGGAGTCGACAGCGAAGCTATGGCTACACCTTC.

This rearrangement joins TRBV15 to TRBJ1-4; D possibly corresponds to TRBD1 (5 bases). This CDR3 has 15 residues. The germline gives CDR1 LNHNV, CDR2 YYDKDF (reference sequence). The V and J ends lost 1 base and 4 bases respectively, with 10 bases between them. DNA of the CDR3: TGTGCCACCAGCAGAGTTCCCCAGGGTAATGAAAAACTGTTTTTT. Amino acids: CATSRVPQGNEKLFF.

The rearrangement joins TRBV5-6 to TRBJ1-2; D unresolved. Trimming removed 4 bases from V and 8 bases from J, with 12 bases in between. CDR1 SGHDT and CDR2 YYEEEE come from the germline V gene. The CDR3 is 12 residues long. The CDR3 reads CASSETRLGYTF. The CDR3, as DNA: TGTGCCAGCAGCGAAACTAGGTTGGGCTACACCTTC.

The chain combines TRBV5-1 with TRBJ2-1; a possible D gene is TRBD1 (5 bases). The CDR3 is made up of 14 amino acids. V was trimmed by 4 bases and J by 2 bases, leaving 10 bases between them. Germline V gives CDR1 SGHRS, CDR2 YFSETQ. The CDR3, as DNA: TGCGCCAGCAGCAGAGGACAAACCTACAATGAGCAGTTCTTC. This codes for CASSRGQTYNEQFF. The full variable domain, in which reference TRBV5-1 and TRBJ2-1 provide the parts outside the CDR3, is KAGVTQTPRYLIKTRGQQVTLSCSPISGHRSVSWYQQTPGQGLQFLFEYFSETQRNKGNFPGRFSGRQFSNSRSEMNVSTLELGDSALYLCASSRGQTYNEQFFGPGTRLTVL.

This chain uses TRBV4-1 with TRBJ2-2; the match to TRBD1 covers 8 bases. The J segment lost 7 bases and the V segment lost 3 bases, leaving 13 bases of the junction unmatched. CDR3 length equals 17 residues. Germline CDR1 is MGHRA and CDR2 is YSYEKL. The CDR3 reads CASSQRGQVLEVGELFF. As DNA, the CDR3 is TGCGCCAGCAGCCAGAGGGGACAGGTGCTTGAAGTCGGGGAGCTGTTTTTT.

The chain is built from TRBV9 and TRBJ2-1; tentatively, D is TRBD1 (5 bases). Looked up from germline, CDR1 is SGDLS and CDR2 is YYNGEE. The CDR3 has 14 residues. The V end was cut by 2 bases, the J end by 4 bases, with 10 bases between. The CDR3 nucleotides are TGTGCCAGCAGCGTCCCAGGGATTTACAATGAGCAGTTCTTC. This sequence encodes CASSVPGIYNEQFF.